Sequencing of this T cell receptor beta chain was carried out in a study of cytomegalovirus exposure and HLA in healthy donors. Study findings and constraints: Sequencing depth across donors, presence/absence analyses assumed, was roughly uniform. Among the most significant clusters, several appeared linked to common viral pathogens in a later analysis.

Germline-derived CDR1 and CDR2 are KGHSH and LQKENI. The CDR3 is made up of 14 amino acids. V gave up 5 bases and J gave up 1 base, with 11 bases separating them. The PCR contained 60 Vbeta and 13 Jbeta primers. Using immunoSEQ multiplex PCR, the repertoire was profiled, and TCRdb retains in-frame clones only, with some absent. Among some 200,000 clones listed, roughly 74% were seen once. Regarding this clone: The antigen is undetermined.

The source material was PBMCs. The source of this sequence is a female donor in good health and CMV-seronegative. The V and J genes are TRBV18 and TRBJ1-1; D may be TRBD1 (5 bases). The CDR3 DNA is TGTGCCAGCTCATTGGGACTCGAGAACACTGAAGCTTTCTTT. This gives the protein CASSLGLENTEAFF.